The sequence of this T cell receptor beta chain was determined in a study of CD8+ T cells in alopecia areata. Study-level background: At a dose of 5 to 10 mg twice daily, oral tofacitinib was given to treated patients.

V lost 7 bases and J lost 2, with 14 bases in between. The CDR3 consists of 14 residues. Germline-derived CDR1 and CDR2 are SEHNR and FQNEAQ (reference sequence). Reverse transcribed after extraction, RNA yielded cDNA as the sequencing template. Measured with immunoSEQ multiplex PCR; TCRdb has only the in-frame clones, and not every one. Of some 51,000 clones in the sample, about 96% were seen once. As part of sample collection, lesional scalp punch biopsies and peripheral blood were taken from alopecia areata patients. The chain combines TRBV7-9 with TRBJ1-1; D is possibly TRBD1 (5 bases). This receptor was obtained from a human donor with alopecia areata. The sequences come from CD8+ T cells sorted from blood, collected at week 0. The CDR3 coding sequence is TGTGCCAGCACGGGTCAGGGATTCAACACTGAAGCTTTCTTT. Its translation: CASTGQGFNTEAFF.